Each of the 24 T cell receptor beta chains below was sequenced from the same sample in a study of cytomegalovirus exposure and HLA in healthy donors. PCR involved 60 Vbeta and 13 Jbeta primers. Only in-frame clones appear in the TCRdb table, and some are missing; sequencing was by immunoSEQ multiplex PCR. The sample has around 33,000 clones. Sequenced material: PBMCs. These receptors were collected from a woman in her forties in good health and CMV-seropositive.

The gene calls are TRBV19 and TRBJ2-2, with TRBD2 matching 10 bases. In germline, CDR1 is LNHDA, CDR2 SQIVND (reference sequence). The CDR3 runs 17 residues. The J segment lost 0 bases and the V segment lost 1 base, leaving 2 bases of the junction unmatched. CDR3: CASSIGGLATNTGELFF. The CDR3 DNA follows: TGTGCCAGTAGTATAGGGGGACTAGCGACGAACACCGGGGAGCTGTTTTTT.

CDR3: CASSPRNQGAKGNTIYF. The DNA of the CDR3 is TGTGCCAGCTCACCACGGAACCAGGGGGCGAAGGGAAACACCATATATTTT. This chain joins TRBV18 and TRBJ1-3; 8 bases agree with TRBD1. This CDR3 region has 17 residues. Germline CDR1 KGHSH, CDR2 LQKENI. With V trimmed by 1 base and J by 4 bases, 9 bases remained unmatched.

The chain employs TRBV7-6 and TRBJ1-4; 8 bases match TRBD1. Losses at the gene ends were 5 bases for V and 2 bases for J; bases not matched to a gene: 7. Germline V gives CDR1 SGHVS, CDR2 FNYEAQ. The CDR3 is 16 residues long. CDR3 nucleotides: TGTGCCAGCAGCGGACGGACAGGGAGGACTAATGAAAAACTGTTTTTT. Protein: CASSGRTGRTNEKLFF.

This chain uses TRBV18 with TRBJ2-2, with 7 bases identical to TRBD1. Germline CDR1 KGHSH, CDR2 LQKENI. The CDR3 totals 17 residues. V trimming: 3 bases; J trimming: 4 bases; junction bases outside the gene matches: 11. CDR3 in amino acids: CASSPTTTPGGTGELFF. The CDR3, as DNA: TGTGCCAGCTCACCGACGACTACTCCAGGGGGCACCGGGGAGCTGTTTTTT.

The genes are TRBV5-1 and TRBJ1-5; no clear D gene. The CDR3 extends over 14 amino acids. V was cut by 4 bases and J by 0 bases, with 8 bases left in between. CDR1 and CDR2 (germline): SGHRS, YFSETQ. CDR3 sequence reads: CASSLGVSNQPQHF. The CDR3 DNA sequence: TGCGCCAGCAGCCTAGGTGTTAGCAATCAGCCCCAGCATTTT.

V gene TRBV28 combines with J gene TRBJ1-4; TRBD1 matches at 9 bases. V lost 6 bases and J lost 0; bases outside the gene matches: 8. The CDR3 has 17 residues. In germline, CDR1 is MDHEN, CDR2 SYDVKM. CDR3 nucleotide sequence: TGTGCCAGCAGGGGGGGACAGGGCACTGCAACTAATGAAAAACTGTTTTTT. This sequence encodes CASRGGQGTATNEKLFF.

The V and J genes are TRBV19 and TRBJ1-1; a possible D gene is TRBD1 (5 bases). The CDR3 has 13 residues. Germline V gene data show CDR1 as LNHDA and CDR2 as SQIVND (reference sequence). V was shortened by 4 bases and J by 0 bases, with 6 bases between the two germline ends. The CDR3 DNA reads as TGTGCCAGTAGTACGACAGTGAACACTGAAGCTTTCTTT. It specifies CASSTTVNTEAFF.

J is TRBJ2-1 and V is TRBV6-6; D gene unclear. V was pared by 5 bases and J by 10 bases, with 6 bases between. Germline CDR1 and CDR2: MNHNY and SVGAGI (reference sequence). This CDR3 has 10 amino acids. The CDR3 reads CASSTVEQFF. For the CDR3, the DNA is TGTGCCAGCAGTACGGTGGAGCAGTTCTTC.

V and J are TRBV5-6 and TRBJ2-3; D call uncertain. Germline lookup yields CDR1 SGHDT and CDR2 YYEEEE. V lost 0 bases and J 0 bases, leaving 8 bases between the germline ends. The CDR3 length is 15 residues. CDR3 residues: CASSLDPRSTDTQYF. Written as DNA, the CDR3 is TGTGCCAGCAGCTTGGATCCGCGGAGCACAGATACGCAGTATTTT.

This chain links TRBV2 with TRBJ2-7; a weak D match, TRBD2 (5 bases). Germline CDR1 and CDR2: SNHLY and FYNNEI. Trimming pared 4 bases from V and 2 bases from J, leaving 18 bases between. The CDR3 loop spans 16 amino acids. In DNA, the CDR3 is TGTGCCAGCAGTGGTTCAAGCGGACGTAGCGCCTACGAGCAGTACTTC. It encodes CASSGSSGRSAYEQYF.

This clone is medium-sized by frequency. This chain connects TRBV7-9 to TRBJ1-3; the D is unclear. CDR1 is SEHNR and CDR2 is FQNEAQ in the germline V gene (reference sequence). V lost 6 bases and J 0 bases, leaving 12 bases between the germline ends. The CDR3 sequence is 15 residues long. CDR3 nucleotides: TGTGCCAGCAGTGTCCTCCCCCCCTCTGGAAACACCATATATTTT. Translation gives CASSVLPPSGNTIYF.

The rearrangement joins TRBV7-3 to TRBJ2-5; 11 bases line up with TRBD1. Losses at the gene ends were 5 bases for V and 4 bases for J; bases not matched to a gene: 6. Germline CDR1 is SGHTA and CDR2 is FQGTGA. CDR3 length: 15 residues. CDR3 nucleotides: TGTGCCAGCAGCCTCGGGGGGACAGGGGGAGAGACCCAGTACTTC. Its protein is CASSLGGTGGETQYF.

The V call is TRBV10-3, the J call TRBJ2-2, with D tentatively TRBD1 (6 bases). CDR3 length: 15 residues. V lost 3 bases to trimming and J lost 3 bases, with 11 bases between them. CDR1 is ENHRY, CDR2 SYGVKD, per germline. CDR3 DNA sequence: TGTGCCATCAGTGATGCTGGGGGCCACACCGGGGAGCTGTTTTTT. It codes for CAISDAGGHTGELFF.

The J gene is TRBJ1-5, the V gene TRBV9; possible D gene TRBD1, 6 bases. Trimming cost V 0 bases and J 6 bases, with 19 bases left between them. Germline-derived CDR1 and CDR2 are SGDLS and YYNGEE. The CDR3 runs 17 residues. The CDR3: CASSVGAGDSHSQPQHF. CDR3 in DNA: TGTGCCAGCAGCGTAGGTGCAGGGGATTCCCATAGTCAGCCCCAGCATTTT.

V is TRBV7-9 and J is TRBJ2-1, with 8 nucleotides matching TRBD1. Germline V gives CDR1 SEHNR, CDR2 FQNEAQ (reference sequence). The J segment lost 8 bases and the V segment lost 1 base, leaving 13 bases of the junction unmatched. This CDR3 spans 17 amino acids. The CDR3: CASSLGNGGQGRDEQFF. The CDR3 nucleotides read TGTGCCAGCAGCTTAGGAAACGGAGGACAGGGCCGGGATGAGCAGTTCTTC.

The rearrangement joins TRBV30 to TRBJ1-5; perhaps TRBD1 as D (6 bases). Trimming removed 3 bases from V and 5 bases from J, with 11 bases in between. Germline V gives CDR1 GTSNPN, CDR2 SVGIG (reference sequence). This CDR3 comprises 13 residues. The CDR3 reads CAWRDSPYQPQHF. The DNA for the CDR3 is TGTGCCTGGAGGGACAGCCCATATCAGCCCCAGCATTTT.

This chain joins TRBV6-1 and TRBJ2-2; 8 positions agree with TRBD2. This CDR3 has 17 amino acids. Germline assignment: CDR1 MNHNS and CDR2 SASEGT. After removal of 3 bases from V and 5 bases from J, the junction contained 11 bases not matched to a gene. The CDR3 loop reads CASSDYMRGERTGELFF. The CDR3 nucleotides are TGTGCCAGCAGTGACTATATGCGGGGGGAAAGGACCGGGGAGCTGTTTTTT.

The rearrangement joins TRBV6-4 to TRBJ1-1, with 12 bases fitting TRBD1. V dropped 0 bases and J dropped 6; count of bases not matched to a gene: 8. CDR3 length equals 17 residues. Germline V lookup: CDR1 MRHNA, CDR2 SNTAGT. CDR3 loop: CASSDSGQGARRAEAFF. The CDR3 DNA follows: TGTGCCAGCAGTGACTCGGGACAGGGGGCTCGGCGCGCTGAAGCTTTCTTT.

The chain recombines TRBV4-1 with TRBJ2-7; 7 bases fit TRBD2. The CDR3 runs to 17 residues. Per the germline V gene, CDR1 is MGHRA and CDR2 is YSYEKL. The V gene end was trimmed by 2 bases and the J gene end by 0 bases; junction bases not matched to a gene: 10. CDR3: CASSQRDTSEFSYEQYF. The CDR3 DNA is TGCGCCAGCAGCCAACGAGATACTAGCGAATTCTCCTACGAGCAGTACTTC.

This chain connects TRBV13 to TRBJ2-7; 12 nucleotides agree with TRBD2. Germline V gives CDR1 PRHDT, CDR2 FYEKMQ (reference sequence). The CDR3 contains 17 residues. J lost 2 bases, V lost 5 bases, and 10 bases had no gene match. This CDR3 is CASSKGLAGEIPYEQYF. The CDR3 DNA is TGTGCCAGCAGCAAGGGACTAGCGGGTGAGATTCCCTACGAGCAGTACTTC.

This rearrangement joins TRBV30 to TRBJ1-5; 7 bases line up with TRBD1. Germline values: CDR1 GTSNPN, CDR2 SVGIG (reference sequence). The CDR3 contains 15 residues. The trim removed 7 bases at V and 0 bases at J, leaving 9 bases unmatched. The CDR3 loop is CALSTGQVSNQPQHF. CDR3 sequence (DNA): TGTGCCTTATCGACCGGACAGGTTAGCAATCAGCCCCAGCATTTT.

The gene calls are TRBV29-1 and TRBJ2-7; possibly TRBD2 for D (5 bases). This CDR3 is 14 amino acids long. Germline CDR1 reads SQVTM; CDR2 reads ANQGSEA. V gave up 4 bases and J gave up 2 bases, with 15 bases separating them. The CDR3: CSVGESSAAYEQYF. CDR3 in DNA: TGCAGCGTTGGAGAGAGTAGCGCTGCCTACGAGCAGTACTTC.

The J gene is TRBJ2-2, the V gene TRBV5-3, with 8 bases fitting TRBD2. Being an ORF, TRBV5-3 has a function that is uncertain. V lost 0 bases, J lost 4 bases, and 2 bases stayed unmatched. This CDR3 spans 15 amino acids. As DNA, the CDR3 is TGTGCCAGAAGCTTGGAGCGGGAGCGCACCGGGGAGCTGTTTTTT. As protein: CARSLERERTGELFF.

This chain joins TRBV4-1 and TRBJ1-2; D unresolved. This CDR3 has 15 amino acids. The V gene's germline CDR1 is MGHRA and CDR2 YSYEKL. The V end was cut by 1 base, the J end by 2 bases, with 11 bases between. The CDR3 reads CASSQGYSANYGYTF. CDR3 bases: TGCGCCAGCAGCCAAGGTTACAGTGCCAACTATGGCTACACCTTC.